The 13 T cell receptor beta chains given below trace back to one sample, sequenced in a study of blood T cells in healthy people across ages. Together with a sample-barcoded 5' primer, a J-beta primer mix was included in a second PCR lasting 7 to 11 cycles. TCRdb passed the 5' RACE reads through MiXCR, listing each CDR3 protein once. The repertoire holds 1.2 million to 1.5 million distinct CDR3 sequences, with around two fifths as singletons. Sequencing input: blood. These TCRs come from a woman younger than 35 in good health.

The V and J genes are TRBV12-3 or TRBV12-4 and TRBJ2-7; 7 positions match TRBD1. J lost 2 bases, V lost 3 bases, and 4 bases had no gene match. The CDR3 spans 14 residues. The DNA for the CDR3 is TGTGCCAGCAGTTTCTGGGGACAGACCTACGAGCAGTACTTC. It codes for CASSFWGQTYEQYF.

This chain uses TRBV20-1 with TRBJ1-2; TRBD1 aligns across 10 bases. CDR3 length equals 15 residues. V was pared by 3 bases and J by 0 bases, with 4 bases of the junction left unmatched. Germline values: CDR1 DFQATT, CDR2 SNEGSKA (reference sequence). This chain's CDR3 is CSARKGTGANYGYTF. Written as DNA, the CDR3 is TGCAGTGCTAGGAAAGGGACAGGGGCTAACTATGGCTACACCTTC.

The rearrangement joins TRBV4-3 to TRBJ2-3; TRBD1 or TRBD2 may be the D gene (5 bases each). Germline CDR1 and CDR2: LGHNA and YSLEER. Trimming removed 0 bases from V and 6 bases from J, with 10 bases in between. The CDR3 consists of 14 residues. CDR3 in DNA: TGCGCCAGCAGCCAAGATGGGGACCGGGATACGCAGTATTTT. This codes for CASSQDGDRDTQYF.

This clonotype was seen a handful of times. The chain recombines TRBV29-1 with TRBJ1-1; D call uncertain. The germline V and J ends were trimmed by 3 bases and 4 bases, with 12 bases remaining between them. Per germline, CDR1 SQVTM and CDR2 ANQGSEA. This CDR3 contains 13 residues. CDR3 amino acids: CSVEREVFTEAFF. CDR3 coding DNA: TGCAGCGTTGAGCGGGAGGTATTCACTGAAGCTTTCTTT.

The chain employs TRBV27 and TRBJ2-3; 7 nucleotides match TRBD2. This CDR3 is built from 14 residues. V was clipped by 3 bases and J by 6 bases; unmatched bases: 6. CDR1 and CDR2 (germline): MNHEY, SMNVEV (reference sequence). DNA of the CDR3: TGTGCCAGCAGTTTCCGAGTGGGGGGGGATACGCAGTATTTT. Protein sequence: CASSFRVGGDTQYF.

CDR3 coding DNA: TGTGCCAGCAGTGTTCGGGGAGAAGAGACCCAGTACTTC. This gives the protein CASSVRGEETQYF. The chain recombines TRBV2 with TRBJ2-5; a weak D match, TRBD2 (5 bases). Germline values: CDR1 SNHLY, CDR2 FYNNEI. This CDR3 comprises 13 residues. V dropped 4 bases and J dropped 3 bases, with 9 bases sitting between them.

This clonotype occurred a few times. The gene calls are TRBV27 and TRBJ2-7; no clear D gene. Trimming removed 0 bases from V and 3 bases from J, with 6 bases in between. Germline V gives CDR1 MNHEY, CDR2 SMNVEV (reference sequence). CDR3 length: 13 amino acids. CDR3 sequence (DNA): TGTGCCAGCAGTTTATCTCCTCACTACGAGCAGTACTTC. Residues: CASSLSPHYEQYF.

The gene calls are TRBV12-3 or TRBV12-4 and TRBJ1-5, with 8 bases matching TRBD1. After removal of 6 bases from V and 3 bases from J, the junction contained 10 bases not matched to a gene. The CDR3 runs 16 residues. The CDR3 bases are TGTGCCAGCAGCAGAGGACAGGGAATGGTCAATCAGCCCCAGCATTTT. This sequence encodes CASSRGQGMVNQPQHF.

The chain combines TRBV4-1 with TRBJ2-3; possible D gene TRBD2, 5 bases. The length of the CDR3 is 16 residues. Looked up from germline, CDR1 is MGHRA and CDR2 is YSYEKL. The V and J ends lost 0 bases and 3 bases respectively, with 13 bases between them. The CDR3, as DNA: TGCGCCAGCAGCCAAGATCTCGGACTGACTACAGATACGCAGTATTTT. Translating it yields CASSQDLGLTTDTQYF.

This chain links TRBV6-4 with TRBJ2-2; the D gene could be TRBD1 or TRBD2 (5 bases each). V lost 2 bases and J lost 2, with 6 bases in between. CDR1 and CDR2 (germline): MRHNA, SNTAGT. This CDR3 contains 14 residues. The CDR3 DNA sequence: TGTGCCAGCAGTGACGGGGACAACACCGGGGAGCTGTTTTTT. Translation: CASSDGDNTGELFF.

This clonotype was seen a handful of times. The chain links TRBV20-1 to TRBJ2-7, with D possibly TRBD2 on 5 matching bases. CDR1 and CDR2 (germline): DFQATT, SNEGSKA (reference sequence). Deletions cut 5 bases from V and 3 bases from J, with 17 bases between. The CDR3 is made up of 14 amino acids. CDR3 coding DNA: TGCAGTGCTGCTGTTCGGACTCACCTCTACGAGCAGTACTTC. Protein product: CSAAVRTHLYEQYF.

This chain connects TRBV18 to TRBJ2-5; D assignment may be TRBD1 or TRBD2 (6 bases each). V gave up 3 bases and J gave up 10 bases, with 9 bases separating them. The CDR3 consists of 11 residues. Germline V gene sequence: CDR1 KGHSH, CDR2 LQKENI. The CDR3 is CASSPEGDQYF. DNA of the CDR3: TGTGCCAGCTCACCGGAGGGGGACCAGTACTTC.

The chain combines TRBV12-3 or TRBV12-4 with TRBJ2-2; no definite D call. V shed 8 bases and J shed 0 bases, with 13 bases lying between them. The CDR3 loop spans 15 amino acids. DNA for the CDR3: TGTGCCAGCGGATACCAGAAAACGAACACCGGGGAGCTGTTTTTT. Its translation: CASGYQKTNTGELFF.